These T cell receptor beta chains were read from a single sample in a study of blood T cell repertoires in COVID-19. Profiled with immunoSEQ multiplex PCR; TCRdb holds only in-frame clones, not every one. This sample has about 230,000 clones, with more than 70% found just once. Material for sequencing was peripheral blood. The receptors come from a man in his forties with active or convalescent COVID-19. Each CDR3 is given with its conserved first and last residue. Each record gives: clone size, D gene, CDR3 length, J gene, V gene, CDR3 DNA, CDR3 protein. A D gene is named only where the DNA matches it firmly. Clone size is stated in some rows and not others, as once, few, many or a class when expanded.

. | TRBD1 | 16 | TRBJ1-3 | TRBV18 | TGTGCCAGCTCACTGGGGACAGGGGCGACAGGAAACACCATATATTTT | CASSLGTGATGNTIYF
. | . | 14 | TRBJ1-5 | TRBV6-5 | TGTGCCAGCAGCCGTCAGGGTTATGATCAGCCCCAGCATTTT | CASSRQGYDQPQHF
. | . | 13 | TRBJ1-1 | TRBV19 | TGTGCCAGTAGTAGTCTCGGGTCCCGATGGGCTTTCTTT | CASSSLGSRWAFF
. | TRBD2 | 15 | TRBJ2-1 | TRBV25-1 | TGTGCCAGCAGTGAATATAGCGGGGGGGGCAATGAGCAGTTCTTC | CASSEYSGGGNEQFF
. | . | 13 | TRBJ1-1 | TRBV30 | TGTGCCTGGGATAGACACTCGAACACTGAAGCTTTCTTT | CAWDRHSNTEAFF
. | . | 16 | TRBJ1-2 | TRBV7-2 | TGTGCCAGCAGCTCAATGGGAGGGCGCATTAAAGAGGGCTACACCTTC | CASSSMGGRIKEGYTF
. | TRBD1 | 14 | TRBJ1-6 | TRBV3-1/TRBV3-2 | TGTGCCAGCAGCCCAGGACAGGGGAATTCACCCCTCCACTTT | CASSPGQGNSPLHF
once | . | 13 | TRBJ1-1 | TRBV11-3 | TGTGCCAGCAGCTTAGAGTCGGGGACTGAAGCTTTCTTT | CASSLESGTEAFF
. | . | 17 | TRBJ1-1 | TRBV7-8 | TGTGCCAGCAGCTTAGCGCTCGGCCGCCGGAGGGACACTGAAGCTTTCTTT | CASSLALGRRRDTEAFF
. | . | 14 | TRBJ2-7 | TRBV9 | TGTGCCAGCAGCGCAGGCCAGGGCGTCGACGAGCAGTACTTC | CASSAGQGVDEQYF
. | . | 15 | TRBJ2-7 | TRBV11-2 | TGTGCCAGCAGCCCTTCTCTGACTACCTCCTACGAGCAGTACTTC | CASSPSLTTSYEQYF
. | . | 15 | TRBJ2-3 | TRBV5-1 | TGCGCCAGCCGAACATCCGGACAGTTCACAGATACGCAGTATTTT | CASRTSGQFTDTQYF
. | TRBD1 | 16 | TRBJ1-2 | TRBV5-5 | TGTGCCAGCAGATTCCGTCCCGGGACAGACACTTATGGCTACACCTTC | CASRFRPGTDTYGYTF
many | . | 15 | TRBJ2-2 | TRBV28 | TGTGCCAGCAGTCCCGGCCCAGGGGGGACCGGGGAGCTGTTTTTT | CASSPGPGGTGELFF
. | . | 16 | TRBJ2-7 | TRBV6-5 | TGTGCCAGCAGTTACCGTTCGGAGGGGAGCTCCTACGAGCAGTACTTC | CASSYRSEGSSYEQYF
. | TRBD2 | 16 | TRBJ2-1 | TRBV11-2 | TGTGCCAGCAGACAACCGGGACTAGGGTCCTACAATGAGCAGTTCTTC | CASRQPGLGSYNEQFF
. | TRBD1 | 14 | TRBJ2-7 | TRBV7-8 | TGTGCCAGCGACCGGGACAGGGCGCCCGGCGAGCAGTACTTC | CASDRDRAPGEQYF
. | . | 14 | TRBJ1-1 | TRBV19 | TGTGCCAGTATCTATGGGTCCTCGGGCACTGAAGCTTTCTTT | CASIYGSSGTEAFF
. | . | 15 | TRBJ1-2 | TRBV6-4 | TGTGCCAGCAGTGACGAAGCCAGGGGCCCCTATGGCTACACCTTC | CASSDEARGPYGYTF
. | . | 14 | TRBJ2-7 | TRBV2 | TGTGCCAGCAGTGACGAGAGGGGGTCCTACGAGCAGTACTTC | CASSDERGSYEQYF
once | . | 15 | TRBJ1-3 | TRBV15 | TGTGCCACCAGCAGAGATCGGGGGAGAGGAAACACCATATATTTT | CATSRDRGRGNTIYF
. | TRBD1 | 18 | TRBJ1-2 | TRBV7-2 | TGTGCCAGCAGCTTCACGACAGGGATTAGTTGGGGCAACTATGGCTACACCTTC | CASSFTTGISWGNYGYTF
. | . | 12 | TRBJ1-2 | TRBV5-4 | TGTGCCAGCAGCCCCGGCGGTTATGGCTACACCTTC | CASSPGGYGYTF
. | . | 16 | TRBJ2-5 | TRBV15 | TGTGCCACCAGCGCAACGCTAGGAGATACAAGATCGACCCAGTACTTC | CATSATLGDTRSTQYF
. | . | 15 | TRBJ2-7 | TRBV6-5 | TGTGCCAGCAGAAAGACCACGGACAGATCCTACGAGCAGTACTTC | CASRKTTDRSYEQYF
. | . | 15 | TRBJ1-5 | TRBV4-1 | TGCGCCAGCACCTTCCCAACAGGCCGCAATCAGCCCCAGCATTTT | CASTFPTGRNQPQHF
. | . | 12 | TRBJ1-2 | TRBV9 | TGTGCCAGCAGCGTACACAGTGATGGCTACACCTTC | CASSVHSDGYTF
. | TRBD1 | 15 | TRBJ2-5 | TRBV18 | TGTGCCAGCTCACAGACAGGGGCAACCCAAGAGACCCAGTACTTC | CASSQTGATQETQYF
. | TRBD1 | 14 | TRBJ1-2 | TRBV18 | TGTGCCAGCTCCCCAGGGACAGGGGAAGGCGGCTACACCTTC | CASSPGTGEGGYTF
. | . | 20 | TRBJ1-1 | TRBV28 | TGTGCCAGCAGTTTAGTGGGAGGGAGGCGGTCGGTCCTAGGGAACACTGAAGCTTTCTTT | CASSLVGGRRSVLGNTEAFF
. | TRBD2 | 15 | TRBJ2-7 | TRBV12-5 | TGTGCTAGTGGTTCCGGACTAGCGGGGGACTACGAGCAGTACTTC | CASGSGLAGDYEQYF
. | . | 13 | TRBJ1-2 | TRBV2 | TGTGCCAGCAGCGAGCTCGGAGGAGGGGGCTACACCTTC | CASSELGGGGYTF
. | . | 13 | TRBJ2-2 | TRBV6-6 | TGTGCCAGCAGGCGGCCCTACACCGGGGAGCTGTTTTTT | CASRRPYTGELFF
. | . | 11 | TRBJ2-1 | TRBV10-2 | TGCGCCAGCAGTGACAGGTCAGAGCAGTTCTTC | CASSDRSEQFF
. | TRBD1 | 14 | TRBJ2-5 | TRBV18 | TGTGCCAGCTCACCTCCCGACAGGGGAGAGACCCAGTACTTC | CASSPPDRGETQYF
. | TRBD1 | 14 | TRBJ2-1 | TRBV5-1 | TGCGCCAGCAGCGGACAGGGGCGAAACAATGAGCAGTTCTTC | CASSGQGRNNEQFF
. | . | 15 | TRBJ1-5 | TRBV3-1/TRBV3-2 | TGTGCCAGCAGCCAAAGCCAGGGATACAATCAGCCCCAGCATTTT | CASSQSQGYNQPQHF
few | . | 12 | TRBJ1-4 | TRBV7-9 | TGTGCCAGCAGCTTGAGACAGGAAAAACTGTTTTTT | CASSLRQEKLFF
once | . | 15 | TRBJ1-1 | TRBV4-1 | TGCGCCAGCAGCTTCCAAATAAACTCGAACACTGAAGCTTTCTTT | CASSFQINSNTEAFF
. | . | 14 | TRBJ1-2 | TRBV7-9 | TGTGCCAGCAGCTCAGTCCAAACAGTCTATGGCTACACCTTC | CASSSVQTVYGYTF
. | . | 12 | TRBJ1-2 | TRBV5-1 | TGCGCCAGCAGCTTCGGTGACTATGGCTACACCTTC | CASSFGDYGYTF
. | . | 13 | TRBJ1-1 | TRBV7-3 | TGTGCCAGCAGCCTCTATACAGGGTATGAAGCTTTCTTT | CASSLYTGYEAFF
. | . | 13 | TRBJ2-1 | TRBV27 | TGTGCCAGCAGTTTGGACAATTACAATGAGCAGTTCTTC | CASSLDNYNEQFF
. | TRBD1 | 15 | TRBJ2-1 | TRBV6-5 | TGTGCCAGCAGCCACCCTGGGACAGCCTACAATGAGCAGTTCTTC | CASSHPGTAYNEQFF
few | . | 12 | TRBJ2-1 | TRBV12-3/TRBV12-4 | TGTGCCAGCACCATGGGTCCCAGGGAGCAGTTCTTC | CASTMGPREQFF
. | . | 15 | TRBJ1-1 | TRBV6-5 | TGTGCCAGCAGTACGCGACAGGCTCCGAACACTGAAGCTTTCTTT | CASSTRQAPNTEAFF